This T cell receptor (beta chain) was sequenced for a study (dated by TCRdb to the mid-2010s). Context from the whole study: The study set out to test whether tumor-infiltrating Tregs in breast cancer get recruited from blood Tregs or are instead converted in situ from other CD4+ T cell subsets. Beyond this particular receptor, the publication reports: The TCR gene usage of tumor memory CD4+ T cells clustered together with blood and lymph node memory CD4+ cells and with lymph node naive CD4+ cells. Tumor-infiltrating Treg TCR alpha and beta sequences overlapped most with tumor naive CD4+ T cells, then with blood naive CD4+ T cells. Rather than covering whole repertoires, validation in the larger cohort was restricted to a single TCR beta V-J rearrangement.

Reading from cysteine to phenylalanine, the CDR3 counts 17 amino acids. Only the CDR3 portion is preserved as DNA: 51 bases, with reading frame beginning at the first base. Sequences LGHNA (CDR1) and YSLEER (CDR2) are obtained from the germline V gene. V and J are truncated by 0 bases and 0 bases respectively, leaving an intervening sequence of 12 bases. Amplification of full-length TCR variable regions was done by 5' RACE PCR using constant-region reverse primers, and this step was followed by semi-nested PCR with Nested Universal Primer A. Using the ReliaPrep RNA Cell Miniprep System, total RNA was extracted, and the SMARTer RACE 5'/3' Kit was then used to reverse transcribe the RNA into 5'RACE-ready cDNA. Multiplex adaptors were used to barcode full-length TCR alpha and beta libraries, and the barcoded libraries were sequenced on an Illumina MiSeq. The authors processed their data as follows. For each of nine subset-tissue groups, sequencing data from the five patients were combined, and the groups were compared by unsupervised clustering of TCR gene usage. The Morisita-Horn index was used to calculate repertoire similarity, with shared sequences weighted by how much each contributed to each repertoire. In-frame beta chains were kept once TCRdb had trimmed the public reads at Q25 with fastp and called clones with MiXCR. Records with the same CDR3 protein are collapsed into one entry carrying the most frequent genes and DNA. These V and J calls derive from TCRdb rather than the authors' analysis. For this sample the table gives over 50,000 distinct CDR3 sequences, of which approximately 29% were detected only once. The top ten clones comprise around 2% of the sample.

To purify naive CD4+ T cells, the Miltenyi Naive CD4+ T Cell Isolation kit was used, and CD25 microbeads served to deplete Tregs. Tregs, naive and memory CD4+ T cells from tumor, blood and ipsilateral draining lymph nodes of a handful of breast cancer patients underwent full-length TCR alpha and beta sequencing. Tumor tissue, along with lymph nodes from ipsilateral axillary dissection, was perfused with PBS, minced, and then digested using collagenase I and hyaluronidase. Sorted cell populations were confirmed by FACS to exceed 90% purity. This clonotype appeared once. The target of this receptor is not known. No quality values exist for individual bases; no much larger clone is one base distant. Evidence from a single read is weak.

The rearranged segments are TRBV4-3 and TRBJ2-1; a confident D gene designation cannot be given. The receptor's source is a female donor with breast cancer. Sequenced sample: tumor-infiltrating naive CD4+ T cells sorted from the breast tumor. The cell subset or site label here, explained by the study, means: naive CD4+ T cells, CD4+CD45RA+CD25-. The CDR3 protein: CASSQDALDSSYNEQFF. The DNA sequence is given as TGCGCCAGCAGCCAAGATGCTTTAGACTCCTCCTACAATGAGCAGTTCTTC.